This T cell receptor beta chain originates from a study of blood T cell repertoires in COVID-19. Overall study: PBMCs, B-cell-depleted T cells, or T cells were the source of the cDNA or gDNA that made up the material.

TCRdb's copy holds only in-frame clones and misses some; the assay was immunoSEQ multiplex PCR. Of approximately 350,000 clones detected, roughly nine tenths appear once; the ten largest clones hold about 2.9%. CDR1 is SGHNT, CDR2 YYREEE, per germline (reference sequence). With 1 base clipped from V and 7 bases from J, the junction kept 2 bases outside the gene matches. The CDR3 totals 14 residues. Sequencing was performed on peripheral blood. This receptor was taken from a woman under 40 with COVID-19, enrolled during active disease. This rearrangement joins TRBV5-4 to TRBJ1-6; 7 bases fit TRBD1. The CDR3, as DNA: TGTGCCAGCAGCTTGCCGGGACAGAATTCACCCCTCCACTTT. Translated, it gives CASSLPGQNSPLHF.